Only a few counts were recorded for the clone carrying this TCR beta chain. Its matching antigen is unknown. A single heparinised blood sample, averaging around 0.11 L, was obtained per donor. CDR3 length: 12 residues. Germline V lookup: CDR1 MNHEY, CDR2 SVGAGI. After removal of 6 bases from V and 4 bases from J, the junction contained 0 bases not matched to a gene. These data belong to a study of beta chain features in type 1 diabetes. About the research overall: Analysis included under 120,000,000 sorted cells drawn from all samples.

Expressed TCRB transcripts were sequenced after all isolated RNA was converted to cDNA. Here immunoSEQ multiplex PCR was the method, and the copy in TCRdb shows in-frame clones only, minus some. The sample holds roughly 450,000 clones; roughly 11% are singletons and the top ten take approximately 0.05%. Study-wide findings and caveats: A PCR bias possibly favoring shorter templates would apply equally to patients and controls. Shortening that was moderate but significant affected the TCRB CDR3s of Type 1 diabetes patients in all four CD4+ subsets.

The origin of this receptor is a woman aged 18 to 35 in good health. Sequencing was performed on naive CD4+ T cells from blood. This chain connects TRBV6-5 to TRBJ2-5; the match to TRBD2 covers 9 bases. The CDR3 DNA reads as TGTGCCAGCAGACTAGCGGGAGAGACCCAGTACTTC. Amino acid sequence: CASRLAGETQYF.